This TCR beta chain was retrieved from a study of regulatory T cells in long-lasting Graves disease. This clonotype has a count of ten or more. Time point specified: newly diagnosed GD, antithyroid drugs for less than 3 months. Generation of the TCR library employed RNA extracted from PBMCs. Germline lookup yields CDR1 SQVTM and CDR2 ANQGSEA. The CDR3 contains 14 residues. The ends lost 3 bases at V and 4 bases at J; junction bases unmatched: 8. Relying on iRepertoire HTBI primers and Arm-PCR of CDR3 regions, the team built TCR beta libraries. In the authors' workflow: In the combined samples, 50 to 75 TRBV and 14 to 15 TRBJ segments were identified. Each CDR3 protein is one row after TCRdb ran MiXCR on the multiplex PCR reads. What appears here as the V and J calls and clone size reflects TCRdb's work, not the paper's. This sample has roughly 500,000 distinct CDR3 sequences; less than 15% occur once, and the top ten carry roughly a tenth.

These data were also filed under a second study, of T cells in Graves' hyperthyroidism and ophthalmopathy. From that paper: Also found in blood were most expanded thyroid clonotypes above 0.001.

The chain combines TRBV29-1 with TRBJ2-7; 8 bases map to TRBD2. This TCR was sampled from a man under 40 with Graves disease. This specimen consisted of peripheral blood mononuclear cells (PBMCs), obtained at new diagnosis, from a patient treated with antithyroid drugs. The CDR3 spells CSVDGGASTYEQYF. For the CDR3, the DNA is TGCAGCGTTGACGGGGGGGCATCGACTTACGAGCAGTACTTC.